These 26 T cell receptor beta chains originate from one sample sequenced in a study of blood T cell repertoires in COVID-19. This table comes from immunoSEQ multiplex PCR, and its TCRdb copy is limited to in-frame clones, with some not included. The table has fewer than 200,000 clones, around four fifths seen once. Source material: PBMCs or T cells enriched from blood (not recorded which). Receptors originate from a woman aged 50 to 65 who had recovered from COVID-19.

The V call is TRBV5-1, the J call TRBJ2-7; 11 positions match TRBD1. J was trimmed by 2 bases and V by 4 bases; bases with no gene match: 5. CDR1 and CDR2 from the germline V gene are SGHRS and YFSETQ. The CDR3 spans 15 residues. The CDR3 region has the DNA TGCGCCAGCAGCCGGGACAGGGGGTTTACCTACGAGCAGTACGTC. Protein sequence: CASSRDRGFTYEQYV.

V is TRBV6-1 and J is TRBJ2-1, with TRBD1 matching over 8 bases. The CDR3 contains 17 residues. In germline, CDR1 is MNHNS, CDR2 SASEGT. V lost 2 bases, J lost 5 bases, and 11 bases stayed unmatched. The CDR3 nucleotides are TGTGCCAGCAGTGAAATTCCCCGACCCAGGGGGCACAATGAGCAGTTCTTC. Protein sequence: CASSEIPRPRGHNEQFF.

V usage is TRBV7-2 and J usage is TRBJ1-1; no definite D call. In germline, CDR1 is SGHTA, CDR2 FQGNSA. There are 15 residues in the CDR3. V was cut by 5 bases and J by 6 bases, with 19 bases left in between. The CDR3 bases are TGTGCCAGCAGCCCCACCCCCCTACGTGAAGCTGAAGCTTTCTTT. This sequence encodes CASSPTPLREAEAFF.

The chain recombines TRBV7-2 with TRBJ2-5; D perhaps matches TRBD2 (5 bases). Germline CDR1 reads SGHTA; CDR2 reads FQGNSA. Between the trimmed V and J ends, which lost 2 bases and 5 bases, there was a span of 9 bases. This CDR3 spans 13 amino acids. In nucleotides, the CDR3 is TGTGCCAGCAGCTTACGGTGGAGGGAGACCCAGTACTTC. As protein: CASSLRWRETQYF.

The rearrangement uses TRBV6-5 and TRBJ2-3, with D hard to call. This CDR3 has 10 amino acids. Germline CDR1 MNHEY, CDR2 SVGAGI. Trimming removed 11 bases from V and 0 bases from J, with 3 bases in between. The CDR3 nucleotides read TGTGCCGTAAGCACAGATACGCAGTATTTT. This codes for CAVSTDTQYF.

The chain links TRBV13 to TRBJ1-1; the D is unclear. V was trimmed by 3 bases and J by 4 bases, leaving 12 bases between them. The germline V gene has CDR1 PRHDT and CDR2 FYEKMQ (reference sequence). The CDR3 has 14 amino acids. This CDR3 reads CASSFNPEGTEAFF. The CDR3 nucleotides read TGTGCCAGCAGCTTTAATCCTGAGGGCACTGAAGCTTTCTTT.

The rearrangement joins TRBV11-2 to TRBJ1-5; a weak D match, TRBD1 (6 bases). Germline assignment: CDR1 SGHAT and CDR2 FQNNGV. CDR3 size: 17 residues. V shed 0 bases and J shed 1 base, with 13 bases lying between them. The CDR3 coding sequence is TGTGCCAGCAGCTTAGACGCCGGGGGGCGAAGCAATCAGCCCCAGCATTTT. The encoded protein is CASSLDAGGRSNQPQHF.

This clone has only a few counts. The rearrangement links TRBV9 to TRBJ2-2; D perhaps matches TRBD2 (5 bases). Germline CDR1 is SGDLS and CDR2 is YYNGEE. Trimming removed 4 bases at V and 5 bases at J, with 18 bases between. The CDR3 loop spans 16 amino acids. The CDR3 protein is CASSLDPLLETGELFF. The CDR3 DNA follows: TGTGCCAGCAGCCTTGATCCGTTACTAGAGACCGGGGAGCTGTTTTTT.

In this sample, this clone turned up once. The chain employs TRBV5-1 and TRBJ1-1, with TRBD1 matching over 7 bases. V lost 4 bases to trimming and J lost 4 bases; unmatched junction nucleotides: 10. This CDR3 region has 15 residues. Per the germline V gene, CDR1 is SGHRS and CDR2 is YFSETQ. CDR3 nucleotides: TGCGCCAGCAGCCCACAGGGGCACGGGAGCACTGAAGCTTTCTTT. Its protein product is CASSPQGHGSTEAFF.

J is TRBJ2-5 and V is TRBV7-9; D gene uncertain. The V end was cut by 5 bases, the J end by 4 bases, with 11 bases between. Looked up from germline, CDR1 is SEHNR and CDR2 is FQNEAQ (reference sequence). This CDR3 comprises 13 residues. CDR3 protein: CASSPPSGETQYF. The CDR3 DNA reads TGTGCCAGCAGCCCGCCATCCGGAGAGACCCAGTACTTC.

The chain carries TRBV7-3 and TRBJ2-3; 11 bases are shared with TRBD2. This CDR3 spans 15 amino acids. Germline-derived CDR1 and CDR2 are SGHTA and FQGTGA. Losses at the gene ends were 5 bases for V and 2 bases for J; bases not matched to a gene: 3. The CDR3 DNA reads as TGTGCCAGCAGCCCGACTAGCGGGATCACAGATACGCAGTATTTT. Translation gives CASSPTSGITDTQYF.

The sample holds many counts of this clone. Here the CDR3 reads CASSYVASGGLGYTF. The CDR3 coding sequence is TGTGCCAGCAGTTATGTGGCGAGTGGGGGCTTGGGCTACACCTTC. This chain connects TRBV6-6 to TRBJ1-2; weak D call: TRBD1 (6 bases). V was pared by 3 bases and J by 8 bases, with 19 bases between. The CDR3 consists of 15 residues. Germline V gives CDR1 MNHNY, CDR2 SVGAGI (reference sequence).

This clone was observed a single time. The rearrangement uses TRBV11-2 and TRBJ2-5; 12 bases are shared with TRBD2. CDR3 length equals 18 residues. CDR1 is SGHAT and CDR2 is FQNNGV in the germline V gene. With V trimmed by 3 bases and J by 1 base, 9 bases remained unmatched. The CDR3 sequence is CASSFPWASGRAQETQYF. The CDR3 DNA is TGTGCCAGCAGCTTCCCCTGGGCTAGCGGGAGGGCCCAAGAGACCCAGTACTTC. Full variable domain (missing parts from reference TRBV11-2 and TRBJ2-5): EAGVAQSPRYKIIEKRQSVAFWCNPISGHATLYWYQQILGQGPKLLIQFQNNGVVDDSQLPKDRFSAERLKGVDSTLKIQPAKLEDSAVYLCASSFPWASGRAQETQYFGPGTRLLVL.

The V and J genes are TRBV6-5 and TRBJ1-1; no firm D call. V was clipped by 2 bases and J by 3 bases, with 10 bases between them. Germline assignment: CDR1 MNHEY and CDR2 SVGAGI. The CDR3 extends over 14 amino acids. Here the CDR3 reads CASSYLTDHTEAFF. For the CDR3, the DNA is TGTGCCAGCAGTTACCTCACAGATCACACTGAAGCTTTCTTT.

The chain uses TRBV18 and TRBJ2-3; 9 positions agree with TRBD2. The CDR3 runs 16 residues. The germline V gene encodes CDR1 KGHSH and CDR2 LQKENI. The V gene end was trimmed by 1 base and the J gene end by 4 bases; junction bases not matched to a gene: 6. CDR3 DNA sequence: TGTGCCAGCTCACCACTTAGCGGGAGTGTCTCAGATACGCAGTATTTT. Protein: CASSPLSGSVSDTQYF.

Note on this clone: Germline is not matched at one junction end, which may reflect a read error. J is TRBJ1-2 and V is TRBV6-5; 8 bases agree with TRBD1. The CDR3 is made up of 11 amino acids. Per the germline V gene, CDR1 is MNHEY and CDR2 is SVGAGI. Here the CDR3 DNA reads TGTGCCAGCAGTTCGGGGACAGGCAACGCCTTC. Encoded protein: CASSSGTGNAF.

This clone was picked up one time. The rearrangement links TRBV28 to TRBJ2-4; D call uncertain. Trimming shortened V by 4 bases and J by 0 bases, and 7 bases separated the two germline ends. The CDR3 spans 14 residues. Germline V lookup: CDR1 MDHEN, CDR2 SYDVKM. The CDR3 sequence is CASSSVLAKNIQYF. The CDR3 nucleotides read TGTGCCAGCAGTTCGGTATTAGCCAAAAACATTCAGTACTTC.

The chain combines TRBV12-3 or TRBV12-4 with TRBJ2-7, with D tentatively TRBD2 (5 bases). The V end was cut by 5 bases, the J end by 6 bases, with 14 bases between. The CDR3 totals 13 residues. The CDR3 bases are TGTGCCAGCAGTCCAGGACTCGGCCTCGAGCAGTACGTC. As protein: CASSPGLGLEQYV.

The chain joins TRBV20-1 to TRBJ2-5; unclear D gene. Germline V lookup: CDR1 DFQATT, CDR2 SNEGSKA (reference sequence). V lost 3 bases and J lost 3, with 8 bases in between. The CDR3 loop spans 12 amino acids. CDR3 sequence reads: CSASPGKETQYF. The CDR3 nucleotides are TGCAGTGCTAGTCCAGGAAAAGAGACCCAGTACTTC.

The chain carries TRBV5-1 and TRBJ1-2; 8 bases agree with TRBD1. CDR1 and CDR2 from the germline V gene are SGHRS and YFSETQ. The CDR3 runs to 16 residues. The junction had 16 bases not matched to a gene; V was cut back by 6 bases and J by 6 bases. The CDR3 DNA is TGCGCCAGCACCCAGGGGGACAGGCTCGGGATTGATGGCTACACCTTC. This translates into CASTQGDRLGIDGYTF.

Only a few counts were recorded for this clone. V is TRBV6-5 and J is TRBJ1-5, with 9 bases that match TRBD1. V shed 6 bases and J 8 bases; nucleotides not matched to a gene: 11. This CDR3 is 15 amino acids long. Per the germline V gene, CDR1 is MNHEY and CDR2 is SVGAGI. Written as DNA, the CDR3 is TGTGCCAGCAGATTTACTACAGGGGGCGGTGAGCCCCAGCATTTT. Amino acid sequence: CASRFTTGGGEPQHF.

The V gene is TRBV24-1, the J gene TRBJ2-2; no clear D. The CDR3 is 16 residues long. The germline gives CDR1 KGHDR, CDR2 SFDVKD. The V end was cut by 4 bases, the J end by 1 base, with 12 bases between. CDR3 DNA: TGTGCCACCAGTGACCCGACAATGGGGAACACCGGGGAGCTGTTTTTT. Amino acid sequence: CATSDPTMGNTGELFF.

The CDR3, as DNA: TGTGCCAGCAGCCAAGAGCGGGTTCATACGGGGGTCTTTGGCTACACCTTC. Translating it yields CASSQERVHTGVFGYTF. The V gene is TRBV14, the J gene TRBJ1-2; tentative D call: TRBD1 (5 bases). The length of the CDR3 is 17 residues. Trimming pared 0 bases from V and 7 bases from J, leaving 21 bases between. In germline, CDR1 is SGHDN, CDR2 FVKESK.

The V and J genes are TRBV18 and TRBJ2-7; 9 nucleotides align to TRBD2. After removal of 8 bases from V and 5 bases from J, the junction contained 19 bases not matched to a gene. Germline assignment: CDR1 KGHSH and CDR2 LQKENI. The CDR3 is 17 amino acids. The CDR3 sequence: CASAQPGGGSGSHEQYV. The CDR3 DNA sequence: TGTGCCAGCGCCCAACCGGGGGGGGGTAGCGGGAGCCACGAGCAGTACGTC.

This clone was seen more than once but under ten times. J is TRBJ2-1 and V is TRBV6-2 or TRBV6-3, with D uncertain. The CDR3 is 14 residues long. CDR1 is MNHEY and CDR2 is SVGEGT in the germline V gene. Trimming took off 4 bases at V and 4 bases at J, with 11 bases between the two ends. CDR3 DNA: TGTGCCAGCAGTTTGGTCCGAGGTTACAATGAGCAGTTCTTC. Its protein is CASSLVRGYNEQFF.

The rearrangement links TRBV5-6 to TRBJ1-1; D may be TRBD1 (5 bases). The CDR3 covers 13 residues. Germline assignment: CDR1 SGHDT and CDR2 YYEEEE. The V and J ends lost 0 bases and 4 bases respectively, with 7 bases between them. The CDR3 reads CASSLVRGTEAFF. The CDR3 DNA follows: TGTGCCAGCAGCTTGGTTAGGGGCACTGAAGCTTTCTTT.